Following are 18 T cell receptor beta chains from one sample sequenced in a study of T cells in Graves' hyperthyroidism and ophthalmopathy. There were TCR beta CDR3 regions amplified from RNA transcripts. TCR CDR3 regions were first amplified by RT-PCR with HTBI primers. TCRdb re-called the multiplex PCR reads with MiXCR, one entry per CDR3 protein. The table lists hundreds of thousands of distinct CDR3 sequences, 15% to 20% of them singletons. Sequencing was carried out using blood. The receptors stem from a man aged 40-49 years with Graves' ophthalmopathy.

The count of this clonotype is one. The rearrangement uses TRBV7-9 and TRBJ1-6; 11 nucleotides agree with TRBD1. Germline V lookup: CDR1 SEHNR, CDR2 FQNEAQ (reference sequence). This CDR3 region has 15 residues. V lost 5 bases and J lost 5; bases outside the gene matches: 2. The CDR3 here is CASSGTGGNNSPLHF. For the CDR3, the DNA is TGTGCCAGCAGCGGGACAGGGGGAAATAATTCACCCCTCCACTTT.

The rearrangement joins TRBV7-2 to TRBJ1-6, with D uncertain. CDR3 size: 14 residues. CDR1 is SGHTA, CDR2 FQGNSA, per germline. Deletions cut 1 base from V and 6 bases from J, with 7 bases between. The CDR3, as DNA: TGTGCCAGCAGCTTAGGCGGCCTTAATTCACCCCTCCACTTT. Protein: CASSLGGLNSPLHF.

This clonotype appeared many times. The gene calls are TRBV12-3 or TRBV12-4 and TRBJ2-7, with 10 nucleotides matching TRBD1. The CDR3 loop spans 17 amino acids. V dropped 0 bases and J dropped 1; count of bases not matched to a gene: 6. The CDR3 DNA reads TGTGCCAGCAGTTTAGCCGATGGACAGGGGGGGTCCTACGAGCAGTACTTC. Protein product: CASSLADGQGGSYEQYF.

This clonotype was counted between two and nine times. The rearrangement joins TRBV5-1 to TRBJ2-5; a possible D gene is TRBD2 (5 bases). Trimming took off 3 bases at V and 3 bases at J, with 15 bases between the two ends. From germline, CDR1 is SGHRS and CDR2 YFSETQ. The CDR3 extends over 15 amino acids. CDR3 nucleotide sequence: TGCGCCAGCAGCTCGGGGAGCGGCTCGGAAGAGACCCAGTACTTC. Translated, it gives CASSSGSGSEETQYF.

The rearrangement links TRBV29-1 to TRBJ2-6; perhaps TRBD2 as D (6 bases). The ends were cut back, 2 bases at V and 2 bases at J, with 10 bases in the middle. Germline V gene data show CDR1 as SQVTM and CDR2 as ANQGSEA. The CDR3 sequence is 15 residues long. For the CDR3, the DNA is TGCAGCGTTGAATTAGGAGGGACTGGGGCCAACGTCCTGACTTTC. Translated, it gives CSVELGGTGANVLTF.

The chain has TRBV6-1 and TRBJ1-1; the match to TRBD1 covers 8 bases. The length of the CDR3 is 17 residues. After removal of 7 bases from V and 1 base from J, the junction contained 14 bases not matched to a gene. Germline V gives CDR1 MNHNS, CDR2 SASEGT. CDR3 residues: CASTPTGQGQGNTEAFF. The DNA for the CDR3 is TGTGCCAGCACCCCCACAGGACAGGGCCAAGGGAACACTGAAGCTTTCTTT.

This clonotype was observed many times. This chain links TRBV6-1 with TRBJ1-2; maybe TRBD1 (5 bases). This CDR3 is 13 amino acids long. V was cut by 8 bases and J by 0 bases, with 10 bases left in between. In germline, CDR1 is MNHNS, CDR2 SASEGT. The CDR3 DNA is TGTGCCAGCGTGACAGAGACTAACTATGGCTACACCTTC. This encodes CASVTETNYGYTF.

The rearrangement joins TRBV29-1 to TRBJ2-1, with 7 bases identical to TRBD2. Trimming at V came to 7 bases and at J to 7 bases, leaving 10 bases not matched to a gene. The V gene's germline CDR1 is SQVTM and CDR2 ANQGSEA. The CDR3 spans 13 residues. In DNA, the CDR3 is TGCAGCGGGGACTACGGTGTAGGAAATGAGCAGTTCTTC. This translates into CSGDYGVGNEQFF.

V and J are TRBV19 and TRBJ2-2; 9 bases fit TRBD1. Germline V CDR1 and CDR2: LNHDA, SQIVND (reference sequence). This CDR3 has 16 residues. The trim removed 6 bases at V and 6 bases at J, leaving 11 bases unmatched. CDR3 sequence reads: CASSPTDRGWAGELFF. DNA for the CDR3: TGTGCCAGTAGCCCCACGGACAGGGGTTGGGCCGGGGAGCTGTTTTTT.

At least ten counts were recorded for this clonotype. The chain uses TRBV20-1 and TRBJ1-1, with 9 bases fitting TRBD1. Per germline, CDR1 DFQATT and CDR2 SNEGSKA (reference sequence). The CDR3 covers 13 residues. Trimming cost V 5 bases and J 4 bases; bases outside gene matches: 5. The CDR3 here is CSAVQGAITEAFF. CDR3 DNA: TGCAGTGCTGTACAGGGGGCAATCACTGAAGCTTTCTTT.

In DNA, the CDR3 is TGCAGTGCAGGGGCCGTAACTCCCGGGGAGCTGTTTTTT. This encodes CSAGAVTPGELFF. The chain couples TRBV20-1 to TRBJ2-2; possibly TRBD1 for D (5 bases). The ends were cut back, 6 bases at V and 6 bases at J, with 14 bases in the middle. CDR3 size: 13 residues. The germline V gene encodes CDR1 DFQATT and CDR2 SNEGSKA (reference sequence).

The chain uses TRBV30 and TRBJ1-5; TRBD1 matches 7 bases. V trimming: 0 bases; J trimming: 2 bases; junction bases outside the gene matches: 10. The CDR3 runs to 17 residues. Germline values: CDR1 GTSNPN, CDR2 SVGIG (reference sequence). The CDR3 coding sequence is TGTGCCTGGAGTGTGAATAGAGGGGGCGCGGGCAATCAGCCCCAGCATTTT. As protein: CAWSVNRGGAGNQPQHF.

The sample holds a few counts of this clonotype. The rearrangement links TRBV30 to TRBJ1-3; D gene uncertain. CDR1 is GTSNPN and CDR2 is SVGIG in the germline V gene (reference sequence). The CDR3 contains 12 residues. V was trimmed by 3 bases and J by 1 base, leaving 4 bases between them. Here the CDR3 reads CAWSDSGNTIYF. CDR3 nucleotide sequence: TGTGCCTGGAGCGATTCTGGAAACACCATATATTTT.

The J gene is TRBJ2-2, the V gene TRBV2; 8 bases agree with TRBD1. V trimming: 6 bases; J trimming: 6 bases; junction bases outside the gene matches: 9. Germline values: CDR1 SNHLY, CDR2 FYNNEI. The CDR3 extends over 15 amino acids. CDR3 sequence: CASRFQGARAGELFF. The CDR3 DNA follows: TGTGCCAGCAGATTCCAGGGGGCGCGAGCCGGGGAGCTGTTTTTT.

This clonotype was detected only a few times. The chain recombines TRBV9 with TRBJ2-5; TRBD2 agrees at 9 bases. The CDR3 consists of 14 residues. V dropped 3 bases and J dropped 5; count of bases not matched to a gene: 5. Germline CDR1 is SGDLS and CDR2 is YYNGEE. The CDR3 DNA is TGTGCCAGCAGCGCCGGGACTAGCAAGGAGACCCAGTACTTC. Protein product: CASSAGTSKETQYF.

This clonotype was counted a few times. The rearrangement joins TRBV4-2 to TRBJ2-5, with D uncertain. Per germline, CDR1 LGHNA and CDR2 YNFKEQ. The CDR3 runs to 13 residues. Deletions cut 4 bases from V and 1 base from J, with 7 bases between. The CDR3 is CASSPNLQETQYF. The CDR3 nucleotides are TGTGCCAGCAGCCCTAATCTCCAAGAGACCCAGTACTTC.

This clonotype showed up many times. The chain joins TRBV12-3 or TRBV12-4 to TRBJ2-4; 9 bases match TRBD1. The J segment lost 6 bases and the V segment lost 5 bases, leaving 2 bases of the junction unmatched. The CDR3 covers 13 residues. The CDR3, as DNA: TGTGCCAGCAGTCAACAGGGGGCAAACATTCAGTACTTC. It yields the protein CASSQQGANIQYF.

V is TRBV2 and J is TRBJ2-2; D gene uncertain. Germline CDR1 SNHLY, CDR2 FYNNEI. This CDR3 comprises 15 residues. V was pared by 6 bases and J by 0 bases, with 11 bases between. CDR3 in amino acids: CASRSANANTGELFF. CDR3 bases: TGTGCCAGCAGGAGCGCTAACGCGAACACCGGGGAGCTGTTTTTT. The variable domain in full, with the rest retrieved from reference TRBV2 and TRBJ2-2, is EPEVTQTPSHQVTQMGQEVILRCVPISNHLYFYWYRQILGQKVEFLVSFYNNEISEKSEIFDDQFSVERPDGSNFTLKIRSTKLEDSAMYFCASRSANANTGELFFGEGSRLTVL.